The 11 T cell receptor beta chains below all came from one sample that was sequenced in a study of cytomegalovirus exposure and HLA in healthy donors. The PCR used 60 Vbeta and 13 Jbeta primers. Sequencing used immunoSEQ multiplex PCR; TCRdb keeps in-frame clones, though not all of them. The sample has about 77,000 clones; 75% are singletons. The material sequenced was PBMCs. The source of these receptors is a woman aged 40 to 49 in good health and CMV-seronegative.

The sample holds one count of this clone. This chain uses TRBV4-1 with TRBJ2-1; 10 bases map to TRBD2. V dropped 1 base and J dropped 7; count of bases not matched to a gene: 10. CDR1 and CDR2 (germline): MGHRA, YSYEKL. The CDR3 spans 17 residues. This chain's CDR3 is CASSQGVAGGIWNEQFF. The CDR3 DNA reads TGCGCCAGCAGCCAAGGGGTAGCGGGGGGAATTTGGAATGAGCAGTTCTTC.

The V and J genes are TRBV4-3 and TRBJ2-1, with a tentative D call TRBD2 (5 bases). This CDR3 has 15 residues. The germline gives CDR1 LGHNA, CDR2 YSLEER. Deletions cut 6 bases from V and 3 bases from J, with 15 bases between. CDR3 amino acids: CASSVSVGFYNEQFF. DNA of the CDR3: TGCGCCAGCAGTGTTAGCGTTGGGTTCTACAATGAGCAGTTCTTC.

The CDR3 spells CASSDSTRGVNTEAFF. The CDR3 bases are TGCGCCAGCAGTGACTCGACCCGGGGGGTGAACACTGAAGCTTTCTTT. The J gene is TRBJ1-1, the V gene TRBV10-1; a weak D match, TRBD1 (5 bases). The V gene lost 3 bases and the J gene lost 0 bases, with 14 bases spanning the gap. The CDR3 runs 16 residues. Germline CDR1 WNHNN, CDR2 SYGVQD (reference sequence).

The chain recombines TRBV28 with TRBJ2-3; unclear D gene. Germline loops: CDR1 MDHEN, CDR2 SYDVKM. Between the trimmed V and J ends, which lost 5 bases and 2 bases, there was a span of 5 bases. The CDR3 is made up of 12 amino acids. CDR3 region: CASSSNTDTQYF. The CDR3 DNA is TGTGCCAGCAGTAGCAACACAGATACGCAGTATTTT.

The V call is TRBV27, the J call TRBJ1-1; D ambiguous. Germline V gene data show CDR1 as MNHEY and CDR2 as SMNVEV (reference sequence). V dropped 6 bases and J dropped 5 bases, with 13 bases sitting between them. This CDR3 comprises 13 residues. CDR3 residues: CASRFLRDTEAFF. CDR3 in DNA: TGTGCCAGCAGATTCTTAAGAGATACTGAAGCTTTCTTT.

The CDR3 loop reads CATSRDWAGALNQPQHF. CDR3 nucleotide sequence: TGTGCCACCAGCAGAGATTGGGCAGGGGCCCTAAATCAGCCCCAGCATTTT. The rearrangement links TRBV15 to TRBJ1-5, with TRBD1 as a possible D gene (6 bases). CDR1 and CDR2 from the germline V gene are LNHNV and YYDKDF (reference sequence). Trimming shortened V by 0 bases and J by 4 bases, and 16 bases separated the two germline ends. The CDR3 runs to 17 residues.

A note on this clone: The junction does not match germline at one end; this may be a read error. The sample carries other DNA sequences with the same CDR3. The CDR3 here is CAWSVESSYNSPLHF. The CDR3 DNA sequence: TGTGCCTGGAGTGTAGAGAGCTCCTATAATTCCCCCCTCCACTTT. V is TRBV30 and J is TRBJ1-6; D remains ambiguous. The CDR3 covers 15 residues. Germline CDR1 GTSNPN, CDR2 SVGIG (reference sequence).

Remarks on this clone: One junction end disagrees with the germline gene, perhaps due to a read error. The V and J genes are TRBV15 and TRBJ2-7; D not resolved. Germline V gene sequence: CDR1 LNHNV, CDR2 YYDKDF (reference sequence). The CDR3 contains 12 residues. The CDR3 nucleotides are TGTGCCACCAGCAGAGATAGTTACAGCCAGGACTTC. Amino acids: CATSRDSYSQDF.

The chain combines TRBV18 with TRBJ2-1, with D possibly TRBD1 on 6 matching bases. Deletions cut 2 bases from V and 9 bases from J, with 23 bases between. Looked up from germline, CDR1 is KGHSH and CDR2 is LQKENI. This CDR3 comprises 17 residues. The CDR3 bases are TGTGCCAGCTCACCAAGGGGACATACCGGAGAGGGTAGTGAGCAGTTCTTC. This translates into CASSPRGHTGEGSEQFF. Full variable domain (rest looked up from reference TRBV18 and TRBJ2-1): NAGVMQNPRHLVRRRGQEARLRCSPMKGHSHVYWYRQLPEEGLKFMVYLQKENIIDESGMPKERFSAEFPKEGPSILRIQQVVRGDSAAYFCASSPRGHTGEGSEQFFGPGTRLTVL.

This chain connects TRBV5-4 to TRBJ2-7; D possibly corresponds to TRBD2 (6 bases). This CDR3 region has 14 residues. Trimming removed 0 bases at V and 2 bases at J, with 9 bases between. Germline V CDR1 and CDR2: SGHNT, YYREEE (reference sequence). In nucleotides, the CDR3 is TGTGCCAGCAGCTTGGTTGGAGGGGCCTACGAGCAGTACTTC. Its translation: CASSLVGGAYEQYF. The full variable domain, in which reference TRBV5-4 and TRBJ2-7 provide the parts outside the CDR3, is ETGVTQSPTHLIKTRGQQVTLRCSSQSGHNTVSWYQQALGQGPQFIFQYYREEENGRGNFPPRFSGLQFPNYSSELNVNALELDDSALYLCASSLVGGAYEQYFGPGTRLTVT.

This clone has only a few counts. The CDR3 loop reads CASSQTGQASDTQYF. CDR3 bases: TGTGCCAGCAGCCAGACCGGACAGGCCTCGGATACGCAGTATTTT. The chain joins TRBV7-9 to TRBJ2-3, with TRBD1 matching over 7 bases. The V gene's germline CDR1 is SEHNR and CDR2 FQNEAQ (reference sequence). The length of the CDR3 is 15 residues. Trimming cost V 5 bases and J 6 bases; bases outside gene matches: 11.